The 18 T cell receptor beta chains presented below share a single source sample, sequenced in a study of Graves' ophthalmopathy and Graves' hyperthyroidism. RNA transcripts provided the template for amplifying TCR beta CDR3 regions. An initial RT-PCR round employing HTBI primers preceded a second-round multiplex PCR. MiXCR, run by TCRdb on the multiplex PCR reads, gives a single entry per CDR3 protein. The sample includes more than 550,000 distinct CDR3 sequences, about 41% of them seen just once. The sequenced sample was peripheral blood. Source of these receptors: an adult man with Graves' ophthalmopathy.

Note on this clonotype: Its ends do not fully match the called genes, so a read error is possible. The chain links TRBV3-1 to TRBJ1-2; D possibly corresponds to TRBD1 (5 bases). The CDR3 spans 15 residues. Per the germline V gene, CDR1 is LGHDT and CDR2 is YNNKEL (reference sequence). Written as DNA, the CDR3 is TGTACCAGCAGCCAAGCTGACTCCCAAAGGGGTGGCTACACCTTC. Amino acids: CTSSQADSQRGGYTF.

This clonotype showed up many times. This chain uses TRBV19 with TRBJ1-5, with D perhaps matching TRBD1 (6 bases). V was shortened by 5 bases and J by 4 bases, with 12 bases between the two germline ends. Germline V gene lookup returns CDR1 LNHDA and CDR2 SQIVND (reference sequence). The CDR3 has 14 amino acids. CDR3 DNA: TGTGCCAGTAGTGCGGGACACGGTAATCAGCCCCAGCATTTT. This sequence encodes CASSAGHGNQPQHF.

This clonotype was found many times. The rearrangement uses TRBV7-2 and TRBJ2-5; 7 nucleotides align to TRBD2. The CDR3 runs 15 residues. The germline gives CDR1 SGHTA, CDR2 FQGNSA. After removal of 3 bases from V and 4 bases from J, the junction contained 8 bases not matched to a gene. The CDR3 nucleotides are TGTGCCAGCAGCTTTGTAGGGCGGGAGACAGAGACCCAGTACTTC. Residues: CASSFVGRETETQYF.

The table lists this clonotype with many counts. This chain links TRBV7-2 with TRBJ1-1, with D uncertain. The CDR3 sequence is 15 residues long. Trimming took off 6 bases at V and 4 bases at J, with 18 bases between the two ends. From germline, CDR1 is SGHTA and CDR2 FQGNSA. The CDR3 here is CASSLPPIISTEAFF. The DNA for the CDR3 is TGTGCCAGCAGTCTACCCCCCATCATCAGCACTGAAGCTTTCTTT.

In this sample, this clonotype turned up many times. J is TRBJ1-1 and V is TRBV7-9; TRBD1 might be the D (5 bases). Germline V lookup: CDR1 SEHNR, CDR2 FQNEAQ (reference sequence). V lost 2 bases, J lost 1 base, and 14 bases lay in between. The CDR3 is 16 residues long. CDR3 residues: CASSLYGGSGNTEAFF. In DNA form, the CDR3 reads TGTGCCAGCAGCTTATACGGGGGGTCAGGGAACACTGAAGCTTTCTTT.

The chain couples TRBV30 to TRBJ2-7; maybe TRBD2 (6 bases). The CDR3 is 11 amino acids. Germline-derived CDR1 and CDR2 are GTSNPN and SVGIG (reference sequence). V shed 5 bases and J shed 3 bases, with 8 bases lying between them. CDR3 loop: CAWRTNYEQYF. DNA for the CDR3: TGTGCCTGGCGGACTAACTACGAGCAGTACTTC.

Comment on this clonotype: One end of the junction varies from germline; a read error may be responsible. The chain carries TRBV24-1 and TRBJ2-2, with unresolved D. Germline CDR1 KGHDR, CDR2 SFDVKD. This CDR3 comprises 17 residues. CDR3 in DNA: TGTGCCAGCAGTGCGGACGGAGATAGCCTGAACACCGGGGAGCTGTTTTTT. Residues: CASSADGDSLNTGELFF.

This clonotype was detected a few times. The chain recombines TRBV2 with TRBJ2-1; D uncertain. V shed 2 bases and J shed 9 bases, with 8 bases lying between them. This CDR3 comprises 12 residues. Germline V CDR1 and CDR2: SNHLY, FYNNEI. The CDR3 coding sequence is TGTGCCAGCAGTGAACTGGGAAGTGAGCAGTTCTTC. Translating gives CASSELGSEQFF.

This clonotype turned up a few times. The junction departs from the called germline gene at one end, perhaps through a read error. CDR3 protein: CASSYPSGRSYGQYF. Written as DNA, the CDR3 is TGTGCCAGCAGTTACCCCTCGGGACGATCCTACGGGCAGTACTTC. The chain recombines TRBV10-3 with TRBJ2-7; either TRBD1 or TRBD2 may supply D (5 bases each). The CDR3 has 15 amino acids. Germline assignment: CDR1 ENHRY and CDR2 SYGVKD.

The V and J genes are TRBV7-8 and TRBJ2-2; D may correspond to TRBD1 or TRBD2 (5 bases each). Germline V lookup: CDR1 SGHVS, CDR2 FQNEAQ. The CDR3 runs to 16 residues. The V end lost 5 bases, the J end lost 5 bases, and 18 bases lay between the germline ends. CDR3 loop: CASSPTIGTGTGELFF. CDR3 coding DNA: TGTGCCAGCAGCCCCACCATAGGGACCGGGACCGGGGAGCTGTTTTTT. Complete variable domain (other parts from reference TRBV7-8 and TRBJ2-2): GAGVSQSPRYKVAKRGQDVALRCDPISGHVSLFWYQQALGQGPEFLTYFQNEAQLDKSGLPSDRFFAERPEGSVSTLKIQRTQQEDSAVYLCASSPTIGTGTGELFFGEGSRLTVL.

The rearrangement joins TRBV11-3 to TRBJ2-5; D ambiguous. This CDR3 has 15 residues. Per germline, CDR1 SGHNT and CDR2 YENEEA. The ends were cut back, 5 bases at V and 2 bases at J, with 15 bases in the middle. The CDR3 loop reads CASSQAPTNQETQYF. CDR3 coding DNA: TGTGCCAGCAGCCAAGCCCCAACTAATCAAGAGACCCAGTACTTC. The full variable domain, rest sourced from reference TRBV11-3 and TRBJ2-5, is EAGVVQSPRYKIIEKKQPVAFWCNPISGHNTLYWYLQNLGQGPELLIRYENEEAVDDSQLPKDRFSAERLKGVDSTLKIQPAELGDSAVYLCASSQAPTNQETQYFGPGTRLLVL.

The chain recombines TRBV7-8 with TRBJ2-5; weak D call: TRBD2 (5 bases). The CDR3 has 13 residues. V shed 3 bases and J shed 5 bases, with 10 bases lying between them. In germline, CDR1 is SGHVS, CDR2 FQNEAQ. CDR3: CASSFSVGETQYF. The CDR3 bases are TGTGCCAGCAGCTTTAGCGTTGGCGAGACCCAGTACTTC.

The V call is TRBV5-8, the J call TRBJ1-1; unclear D gene. The CDR3 is 15 amino acids. Deletions cut 5 bases from V and 2 bases from J, with 16 bases between. Germline V lookup: CDR1 SGHTS, CDR2 YDEGEE. This chain's CDR3 is CASSWQGRKNTEAFF. The CDR3 DNA is TGTGCCAGCAGTTGGCAAGGGCGTAAAAACACTGAAGCTTTCTTT.

This clonotype was seen many times. The CDR3 nucleotides are TGTGCCAGCAGCCGGGGAACCTACGAGCAGTACTTC. Protein: CASSRGTYEQYF. The chain couples TRBV7-2 to TRBJ2-7; the D gene is possibly TRBD2 (5 bases). V was cut by 5 bases and J by 2 bases, with 7 bases left in between. Germline V gene sequence: CDR1 SGHTA, CDR2 FQGNSA. There are 12 residues in the CDR3. Variable domain in full (rest from reference TRBV7-2 and TRBJ2-7): GAGVSQSPSNKVTEKGKDVELRCDPISGHTALYWYRQSLGQGLEFLIYFQGNSAPDKSGLPSDRFSAERTGGSVSTLTIQRTQQEDSAVYLCASSRGTYEQYFGPGTRLTVT.

At least ten counts were recorded for this clonotype. CDR3 sequence reads: CASSQNRGMNSPLHF. The CDR3 DNA follows: TGCGCCAGCAGCCAGAACAGGGGAATGAATTCACCCCTCCACTTT. V usage is TRBV4-3 and J usage is TRBJ1-6, with 7 bases lining up with TRBD1. This CDR3 spans 15 amino acids. V lost 3 bases to trimming and J lost 7 bases; unmatched junction nucleotides: 6. CDR1 is LGHNA and CDR2 is YSLEER in the germline V gene.

The chain uses TRBV5-1 and TRBJ2-7, with 9 bases fitting TRBD1. The germline V gene has CDR1 SGHRS and CDR2 YFSETQ. This CDR3 contains 16 residues. The trim removed 4 bases at V and 2 bases at J, leaving 10 bases unmatched. CDR3 bases: TGCGCCAGCAGCGCGCTATCCGGGACAGGGACCTACGAGCAGTACTTC. Its protein is CASSALSGTGTYEQYF.

This clonotype was observed a handful of times. The chain is built from TRBV6-5 and TRBJ1-2; a possible D gene is TRBD1 (6 bases). The CDR3 is 15 amino acids. The V and J ends lost 7 bases and 3 bases respectively, with 18 bases between them. Germline V gene lookup returns CDR1 MNHEY and CDR2 SVGAGI. CDR3 nucleotide sequence: TGTGCCAGCATGCCAGAACAGGGATTCGACTATGGCTACACCTTC. This translates into CASMPEQGFDYGYTF.

This clonotype showed up many times. This chain joins TRBV9 and TRBJ2-5; 8 bases are a match to TRBD1. CDR1 is SGDLS and CDR2 is YYNGEE in the germline V gene. The CDR3 has 17 residues. V lost 4 bases to trimming and J lost 3 bases; unmatched junction nucleotides: 14. The CDR3 reads CASSFGQGRLSKETQYF. CDR3 sequence (DNA): TGTGCCAGCAGCTTTGGACAGGGCCGACTTTCGAAAGAGACCCAGTACTTC.